The entry that follows covers one TCR beta chain sequence. The assay was immunoSEQ multiplex PCR, and TCRdb's table has in-frame clones only and misses some. Among about 35,000 clones listed, just under 80% were seen once. The entry originates in a study of blood T cell repertoires in COVID-19. The CDR3 length is 16 residues. The source material was peripheral blood. J is TRBJ2-5 and V is TRBV21-1; whether TRBD1, the table's D call, matches the DNA was not checked. TRBV21-1 is a pseudogene. This sequence was found in a man at least 80 years old with acute or convalescent COVID-19. CDR3 residues: CASSIPRQGHQETQYF. The CDR3 nucleotides read TGTGCCAGCAGTATCCCCCGACAGGGCCACCAAGAGACCCAGTACTTC.